These 22 T cell receptor beta chains share one sample of origin, sequenced in a study of blood T cells in healthy people across ages. Through a sample-barcoded 5' primer and a J-beta primer mix, a second PCR was run for roughly 7 to 12 cycles. TCRdb re-derived calls from the 5' RACE reads in MiXCR, one entry per CDR3 protein. Here the sample spans 1 million or so distinct CDR3 sequences, 45% being singletons. The sequenced material came from blood. Source of these receptors: an older woman in good health.

The CDR3 nucleotides are TGCGCCAGCAGCCTACAGACAGGGGGCCTAGGCTACGAGCAGTACTTC. Amino acid sequence: CASSLQTGGLGYEQYF. The V gene is TRBV5-1, the J gene TRBJ2-7; 10 bases are shared with TRBD1. The CDR3 length is 16 residues. The germline V gene has CDR1 SGHRS and CDR2 YFSETQ. The V and J ends lost 4 bases and 3 bases, in that order; junction bases with no gene match: 10.

V and J are TRBV6-6 and TRBJ1-4; possible D gene TRBD1, 6 bases. CDR1 and CDR2 (germline): MNHNY, SVGAGI (reference sequence). The CDR3 loop spans 15 amino acids. Trimming left V 5 bases short and J 6 bases short, with 16 bases between. CDR3 in amino acids: CASSPHAGGDEKLFF. In nucleotides, the CDR3 is TGTGCCAGCAGTCCCCACGCCGGGGGCGATGAAAAACTGTTTTTT.

The V and J genes are TRBV7-6 and TRBJ2-1; 13 bases align to TRBD2. The CDR3 totals 16 residues. CDR1 is SGHVS, CDR2 FNYEAQ, per germline. Trimming at V came to 5 bases and at J to 5 bases, leaving 6 bases not matched to a gene. The CDR3 protein is CASSTGTSGKNNEQFF. In DNA, the CDR3 is TGTGCCAGCAGCACCGGGACTAGCGGGAAGAACAATGAGCAGTTCTTC.

The rearrangement joins TRBV27 to TRBJ2-1; TRBD2 matches at 16 bases. V lost 7 bases and J lost 9; bases outside the gene matches: 6. CDR1 is MNHEY and CDR2 is SMNVEV in the germline V gene (reference sequence). This CDR3 has 15 residues. CDR3 loop: CASNTGLAGGGEQFF. Here the CDR3 DNA reads TGTGCCAGCAATACGGGACTAGCGGGAGGGGGTGAGCAGTTCTTC.

This clonotype was counted only a few times. J is TRBJ2-5 and V is TRBV28; 9 nucleotides line up with TRBD2. The CDR3 is 13 residues long. In germline, CDR1 is MDHEN, CDR2 SYDVKM. V shed 7 bases and J 3 bases; nucleotides not matched to a gene: 3. The CDR3 bases are TGTGCCAGCATAGGACTAGCGAAAGAGACCCAGTACTTC. Its protein is CASIGLAKETQYF.

In its sample, this clonotype was seen a few times. The chain employs TRBV5-1 and TRBJ2-7, with a weak D call TRBD2 (6 bases). From germline, CDR1 is SGHRS and CDR2 YFSETQ. The germline V and J ends were trimmed by 0 bases and 5 bases, with 15 bases remaining between them. The CDR3 loop spans 15 amino acids. The CDR3 sequence is CASSLVPGVGNEQYF. Written as DNA, the CDR3 is TGCGCCAGCAGCTTGGTACCGGGGGTCGGAAACGAGCAGTACTTC.

This clonotype has just a few counts. The chain uses TRBV30 and TRBJ2-1, with TRBD2 matching over 16 bases. V shed 8 bases and J 8 bases; nucleotides not matched to a gene: 6. The CDR3 is 14 residues long. Germline-derived CDR1 and CDR2 are GTSNPN and SVGIG (reference sequence). The CDR3 region is CASSGTSGRDEQFF. DNA of the CDR3: TGTGCCAGCTCCGGGACTAGCGGGAGGGATGAGCAGTTCTTC.

This rearrangement joins TRBV21-1 to TRBJ2-7. TRBV21-1 is a pseudogene locus. The CDR3 sequence is 10 residues long. CDR3 residues: CASSRVGQYF. For the CDR3, the DNA is TGTGCCAGCAGTAGGGTCGGGCAGTACTTC.

This chain connects TRBV29-1 to TRBJ1-1, with D maybe TRBD1 (6 bases). Trimming stripped 4 bases from V and 5 bases from J, with 14 bases between. This CDR3 spans 13 amino acids. The germline gives CDR1 SQVTM, CDR2 ANQGSEA. The CDR3: CSVAWGRGTEAFF. The DNA for the CDR3 is TGCAGCGTTGCATGGGGCAGGGGTACTGAAGCTTTCTTT.

This clonotype was found a few times. The rearrangement joins TRBV25-1 to TRBJ1-2; D might be TRBD1 (5 bases). Trimming shortened V by 0 bases and J by 4 bases, and 15 bases separated the two germline ends. Germline values: CDR1 MGHDK, CDR2 SYGVNS. The CDR3 contains 16 residues. CDR3 DNA sequence: TGTGCCAGCAGTGAATATGGGGGGGATCCGGGCTATGGCTACACCTTC. Amino acids: CASSEYGGDPGYGYTF.

The chain couples TRBV6-5 to TRBJ2-5, with 9 bases identical to TRBD2. V shed 8 bases, J shed 9 bases, and the junction held 16 bases outside the gene matches. CDR1 and CDR2 from the germline V gene are MNHEY and SVGAGI. The CDR3 sequence is 15 residues long. The CDR3 sequence: CASSAFSGGQGAQYF. DNA for the CDR3: TGTGCCAGCTCGGCGTTTAGCGGGGGTCAGGGGGCCCAGTACTTC.

This clonotype was detected only a few times. V is TRBV3-1 and J is TRBJ2-1, with 8 bases that match TRBD2. CDR3 length equals 13 residues. Trimming removed 0 bases from V and 15 bases from J; junction bases left unmatched: 7. The germline gives CDR1 LGHDT, CDR2 YNNKEL (reference sequence). CDR3 loop: CASSQDPSGSLFF. DNA for the CDR3: TGTGCCAGCAGCCAAGACCCGAGCGGGAGTTTGTTCTTC.

This clonotype appeared a single time. The chain has TRBV29-1 and TRBJ1-1, with D possibly matching TRBD1 (6 bases). CDR1 is SQVTM, CDR2 ANQGSEA, per germline. V gave up 7 bases and J gave up 1 base, with 13 bases separating them. The CDR3 has 13 amino acids. CDR3 in DNA: TGCAGCGCCGATGCGACAGGGAACACTGAAGCTTTCTTT. This encodes CSADATGNTEAFF.

This clonotype appeared a few times. The chain combines TRBV28 with TRBJ2-5; 9 bases are a match to TRBD2. The V segment lost 3 bases and the J segment 4 bases; nucleotides outside the gene matches: 6. Germline values: CDR1 MDHEN, CDR2 SYDVKM. The CDR3 runs 15 residues. CDR3 sequence reads: CASSFSSGMGETQYF. In DNA form, the CDR3 reads TGTGCCAGCAGTTTTTCTAGCGGGATGGGAGAGACCCAGTACTTC.

The chain joins TRBV5-1 to TRBJ2-3, with D unclear. The CDR3 is 17 residues long. V was trimmed by 0 bases and J by 0 bases, leaving 14 bases between them. Germline loops: CDR1 SGHRS, CDR2 YFSETQ. The CDR3 DNA follows: TGCGCCAGCAGCTTGGTCCCAGCGTCTTTTAGCACAGATACGCAGTATTTT. Protein product: CASSLVPASFSTDTQYF.

The rearrangement joins TRBV15 to TRBJ2-3; no clear D. Per the germline V gene, CDR1 is LNHNV and CDR2 is YYDKDF (reference sequence). With 3 bases removed from V and 2 bases from J, the gap between germline ends came to 3 bases. The CDR3 contains 12 residues. CDR3 protein: CATSSPTDTQYF. For the CDR3, the DNA is TGTGCCACCAGCAGTCCCACAGATACGCAGTATTTT.

In this sample, this clonotype turned up once. The chain has TRBV2 and TRBJ2-7; a weak D match, TRBD1 (5 bases). The DNA end favors TRBJ2-5, so the J call may be wrong. Germline loops: CDR1 SNHLY, CDR2 FYNNEI. This CDR3 spans 15 amino acids. CDR3 region: CASSDGGHQSETQYF. The CDR3 region has the DNA TGTGCCAGCAGTGACGGTGGACACCAATCGGAGACCCAGTACTTC.

This clonotype came up once. V usage is TRBV5-1 and J usage is TRBJ2-1, with D perhaps matching TRBD1 or TRBD2 (5 bases each). The J call may be faulty, since TRBJ2-7 better matches the DNA end. The CDR3 has 16 amino acids. Germline V CDR1 and CDR2: SGHRS, YFSETQ. The CDR3 reads CASSLPLGGVHNEQYF. In DNA, the CDR3 is TGCGCCAGCAGCCTGCCCCTTGGGGGAGTCCACAATGAGCAGTACTTC.

The chain couples TRBV6-1 to TRBJ1-4; D uncertain. From germline, CDR1 is MNHNS and CDR2 SASEGT. Between the trimmed V and J ends, which lost 5 bases and 0 bases, there was a span of 13 bases. CDR3 length: 16 residues. The CDR3 DNA reads as TGTGCCAGCAGTTCGCGGACCCAGCCAACTAATGAAAAACTGTTTTTT. It encodes CASSSRTQPTNEKLFF.

The chain uses TRBV11-2 and TRBJ1-5; D remains ambiguous. Trimming took 5 bases from V and 5 from J, leaving 4 bases between them. CDR1 SGHAT and CDR2 FQNNGV come from the germline V gene. This CDR3 comprises 11 residues. In DNA, the CDR3 is TGTGCCAGCAGCCCCCATCAGCCCCAGCATTTT. Its translation: CASSPHQPQHF.

This chain connects TRBV20-1 to TRBJ2-5; tentatively, D is TRBD1 or TRBD2 (5 bases each). This CDR3 is 13 amino acids long. V was clipped by 0 bases and J by 5 bases, with 10 bases between them. CDR1 and CDR2 (germline): DFQATT, SNEGSKA (reference sequence). DNA of the CDR3: TGCAGTGCTAGAGATGTGGGACCCGAGACCCAGTACTTC. Translating gives CSARDVGPETQYF.

The V call is TRBV5-1, the J call TRBJ2-3; either TRBD1 or TRBD2 may supply D (6 bases each). Trimming pared 0 bases from V and 2 bases from J, leaving 13 bases between. Germline CDR1 SGHRS, CDR2 YFSETQ. This CDR3 has 16 amino acids. The CDR3 is CASSLARGPNTDTQYF. The CDR3 DNA follows: TGCGCCAGCAGCTTGGCCCGGGGGCCCAACACAGATACGCAGTATTTT. Complete variable domain (other parts from reference TRBV5-1 and TRBJ2-3): KAGVTQTPRYLIKTRGQQVTLSCSPISGHRSVSWYQQTPGQGLQFLFEYFSETQRNKGNFPGRFSGRQFSNSRSEMNVSTLELGDSALYLCASSLARGPNTDTQYFGPGTRLTVL.